A single sample gave rise to the 30 T cell receptor beta chains below, sequenced in a study of beta chain features in type 1 diabetes. Investigators reverse transcribed all isolated RNA, so they sequenced expressed TCRB transcripts. Some clones are missing from TCRdb's copy, which holds only in-frame ones; the method was immunoSEQ multiplex PCR. The repertoire holds under 550,000 clones, over 10% seen once, with approximately 0.05% in the top ten. Sequencing input: naive CD4+ T cells from blood. Receptors originate from a woman aged 18-29 years in good health.

In the case of this clone: Other nucleotide sequences in the sample specify the same CDR3. The chain employs TRBV7-9 and TRBJ2-5; no clear D gene. V was trimmed by 5 bases and J by 1 base, leaving 5 bases between them. Germline CDR1 reads SEHNR; CDR2 reads FQNEAQ (reference sequence). The CDR3 has 12 residues. The CDR3 bases are TGTGCCAGCAGCCTTACCCAAGAGACCCAGTACTTC. This encodes CASSLTQETQYF.

The table lists this clone with a few counts. The chain carries TRBV29-1 and TRBJ1-2, with a tentative D call TRBD1 (6 bases). Germline lookup yields CDR1 SQVTM and CDR2 ANQGSEA. The CDR3 is 14 residues long. Trimming cost V 6 bases and J 2 bases, with 16 bases left between them. The CDR3 loop reads CSVGHRETNYGYTF. Here the CDR3 DNA reads TGCAGCGTGGGACACAGGGAGACCAACTATGGCTACACCTTC. The full variable domain, in which reference TRBV29-1 and TRBJ1-2 provide the parts outside the CDR3, is SAVISQKPSRDICQRGTSLTIQCQVDSQVTMMFWYRQQPGQSLTLIATANQGSEATYESGFVIDKFPISRPNLTFSTLTVSNMSPEDSSIYLCSVGHRETNYGYTFGSGTRLTVV.

A few counts support this clone. The V call is TRBV30, the J call TRBJ1-5, with D tentatively TRBD1 (6 bases). In germline, CDR1 is GTSNPN, CDR2 SVGIG (reference sequence). V dropped 4 bases and J dropped 3 bases, with 13 bases sitting between them. The CDR3 totals 14 residues. DNA of the CDR3: TGTGCCTGGAACAAGGACAGTTTCAATCAGCCCCAGCATTTT. It specifies CAWNKDSFNQPQHF.

The chain recombines TRBV7-2 with TRBJ2-5; D call uncertain. Between the trimmed V and J ends, which lost 2 bases and 4 bases, there was a span of 11 bases. CDR1 and CDR2 (germline): SGHTA, FQGNSA. The CDR3 has 14 residues. The CDR3 spells CASSLRAGAETQYF. CDR3 sequence (DNA): TGTGCCAGCAGCTTACGAGCAGGCGCAGAGACCCAGTACTTC.

This clone was counted a few times. J is TRBJ1-1 and V is TRBV18; D remains unclear. The V end lost 2 bases, the J end lost 4 bases, and 11 bases lay between the germline ends. This CDR3 has 14 amino acids. The germline gives CDR1 KGHSH, CDR2 LQKENI. The CDR3, as DNA: TGTGCCAGCTCACCATTCTCGGACGGCACTGAAGCTTTCTTT. This translates into CASSPFSDGTEAFF.

This clone was found a few times. The chain joins TRBV29-1 to TRBJ1-2; D is undetermined. The V end was cut by 6 bases, the J end by 1 base, with 9 bases between. The CDR3 spans 12 residues. Germline CDR1 is SQVTM and CDR2 is ANQGSEA. Here the CDR3 reads CSVAEINYGYTF. The CDR3 DNA follows: TGCAGCGTGGCAGAGATTAACTATGGCTACACCTTC.

This clone has a handful of counts. The V and J genes are TRBV27 and TRBJ2-3; D remains unclear. Germline loops: CDR1 MNHEY, CDR2 SMNVEV (reference sequence). Trimming removed 8 bases at V and 6 bases at J, with 18 bases between. The CDR3 covers 14 residues. DNA of the CDR3: TGTGCCAGCGGCCGTGGTGGGTCCTGGGATACGCAGTATTTT. Its translation: CASGRGGSWDTQYF.

The CDR3 region has the DNA TGTGCCAGCAGCTTAGACCTGAAACCCAAGCAGTATTTT. Translating it yields CASSLDLKPKQYF. This sequence joins TRBV11-2 and TRBJ2-3; D unresolved. CDR3 length: 13 amino acids. The germline V gene encodes CDR1 SGHAT and CDR2 FQNNGV. The ends were cut back, 0 bases at V and 11 bases at J, with 12 bases in the middle. Full variable domain (remainder filled in from reference TRBV11-2 and TRBJ2-3): EAGVAQSPRYKIIEKRQSVAFWCNPISGHATLYWYQQILGQGPKLLIQFQNNGVVDDSQLPKDRFSAERLKGVDSTLKIQPAKLEDSAVYLCASSLDLKPKQYFGPGTRLTVL.

This clone was detected only a few times. J is TRBJ1-5 and V is TRBV6-6; a possible D gene is TRBD1 (6 bases). CDR1 MNHNY and CDR2 SVGAGI come from the germline V gene (reference sequence). Trimming left V 2 bases short and J 0 bases short, with 8 bases between. This CDR3 region has 15 residues. CDR3 residues: CASSYGGHSNQPQHF. CDR3 sequence (DNA): TGTGCCAGCAGTTACGGGGGCCATAGCAATCAGCCCCAGCATTTT.

V usage is TRBV7-2 and J usage is TRBJ2-1; the match to TRBD2 covers 9 bases. The V gene end was trimmed by 1 base and the J gene end by 7 bases; junction bases not matched to a gene: 5. The CDR3 is 15 residues long. Per germline, CDR1 SGHTA and CDR2 FQGNSA. In DNA form, the CDR3 reads TGTGCCAGCAGCTTAGTTGCGGGAGGGAATAATGAGCAGTTCTTC. It encodes CASSLVAGGNNEQFF.

A few counts support this clone. The chain is built from TRBV7-2 and TRBJ2-7; possibly TRBD1 for D (6 bases). The V and J ends lost 3 bases and 6 bases respectively, with 18 bases between them. The CDR3 runs to 15 residues. The V gene's germline CDR1 is SGHTA and CDR2 FQGNSA. The CDR3 reads CASSFKRQARGEQYF. For the CDR3, the DNA is TGTGCCAGCAGCTTCAAGCGACAGGCCCGGGGCGAGCAGTACTTC.

The chain recombines TRBV7-6 with TRBJ2-3; no firm D call. The length of the CDR3 is 13 residues. V lost 2 bases to trimming and J lost 6 bases, with 9 bases between them. CDR1 and CDR2 from the germline V gene are SGHVS and FNYEAQ. In DNA, the CDR3 is TGTGCCAGCAGCTTATCCCTCAGGGATACGCAGTATTTT. The encoded protein is CASSLSLRDTQYF.

The rearrangement links TRBV7-2 to TRBJ2-1; D gene unclear. The germline CDR1 and CDR2 sequences are SGHTA and FQGNSA. Trimming stripped 5 bases from V and 4 bases from J, with 3 bases between. CDR3 size: 11 residues. The chain's CDR3 is CASSAYNEQFF. The CDR3 DNA follows: TGTGCCAGCAGCGCATACAATGAGCAGTTCTTC.

This clone was detected only a few times. The chain employs TRBV5-1 and TRBJ1-2; D unresolved. V shed 2 bases and J shed 3 bases, with 11 bases lying between them. Germline V lookup: CDR1 SGHRS, CDR2 YFSETQ. This CDR3 is built from 14 residues. The CDR3, as DNA: TGCGCCAGCAGCTTAGAAGGTCCCTACTATGGCTACACCTTC. Protein sequence: CASSLEGPYYGYTF. Together with reference TRBV5-1 and TRBJ1-2, the CDR3 gives the full variable domain: KAGVTQTPRYLIKTRGQQVTLSCSPISGHRSVSWYQQTPGQGLQFLFEYFSETQRNKGNFPGRFSGRQFSNSRSEMNVSTLELGDSALYLCASSLEGPYYGYTFGSGTRLTVV.

J is TRBJ2-1 and V is TRBV25-1; 10 bases agree with TRBD2. The CDR3 runs 14 residues. The V gene end was trimmed by 5 bases and the J gene end by 7 bases; junction bases not matched to a gene: 5. Germline CDR1 MGHDK, CDR2 SYGVNS. The CDR3, as DNA: TGTGCCAGCAGTCGAGCGGGGGGGCCGAATGAGCAGTTCTTC. It codes for CASSRAGGPNEQFF.

The chain recombines TRBV27 with TRBJ2-3, with TRBD2 as a possible D gene (6 bases). The germline V gene encodes CDR1 MNHEY and CDR2 SMNVEV (reference sequence). The CDR3 has 18 residues. V was cut by 2 bases and J by 0 bases, with 18 bases left in between. The CDR3: CASSLGISWGVSTDTQYF. The CDR3 coding sequence is TGTGCCAGCAGTTTAGGAATTTCGTGGGGGGTTAGCACAGATACGCAGTATTTT.

This sequence joins TRBV10-3 and TRBJ2-3; 7 bases match TRBD2. Per germline, CDR1 ENHRY and CDR2 SYGVKD. The CDR3 sequence is 18 residues long. J lost 0 bases, V lost 3 bases, and 12 bases had no gene match. CDR3 in amino acids: CAISEKGSSGASTDTQYF. In DNA, the CDR3 is TGTGCCATCAGTGAAAAGGGTTCTAGCGGAGCTAGCACAGATACGCAGTATTTT.

This rearrangement joins TRBV5-4 to TRBJ1-2; TRBD1 agrees at 7 bases. V dropped 4 bases and J dropped 4; count of bases not matched to a gene: 13. CDR1 and CDR2 from the germline V gene are SGHNT and YYREEE (reference sequence). The CDR3 is 16 amino acids. CDR3 DNA sequence: TGTGCCAGCAGCGACGGACAGGAGAGGGTTAGCTATGGCTACACCTTC. It is translated as CASSDGQERVSYGYTF.

This clone has more than one count but fewer than ten. J is TRBJ2-3 and V is TRBV25-1, with D unresolved. Looked up from germline, CDR1 is MGHDK and CDR2 is SYGVNS. Trimming pared 0 bases from V and 2 bases from J, leaving 12 bases between. The CDR3 contains 16 residues. The CDR3 nucleotides are TGTGCCAGCAGTGAATACGCGAGGAGCTTCACAGATACGCAGTATTTT. Amino acids: CASSEYARSFTDTQYF. Together with reference TRBV25-1 and TRBJ2-3, the CDR3 gives the full variable domain: EADIYQTPRYLVIGTGKKITLECSQTMGHDKMYWYQQDPGMELHLIHYSYGVNSTEKGDLSSESTVSRIRTEHFPLTLESARPSHTSQYLCASSEYARSFTDTQYFGPGTRLTVL.

The rearrangement joins TRBV27 to TRBJ1-1, with D possibly matching TRBD1 (6 bases). The CDR3 has 14 residues. Germline V gives CDR1 MNHEY, CDR2 SMNVEV (reference sequence). The ends were cut back, 5 bases at V and 5 bases at J, with 15 bases in the middle. The CDR3 bases are TGTGCCAGCAGTCCCGACAGGAAGGGGACTGAAGCTTTCTTT. Amino acids: CASSPDRKGTEAFF.

J is TRBJ2-5 and V is TRBV28, with 9 positions matching TRBD1. Per germline, CDR1 MDHEN and CDR2 SYDVKM. This CDR3 comprises 16 residues. The trim removed 5 bases at V and 2 bases at J, leaving 9 bases unmatched. CDR3 protein: CASSTHGTGRQETQYF. CDR3 in DNA: TGTGCCAGCAGTACACATGGGACAGGGAGGCAAGAGACCCAGTACTTC.

The gene calls are TRBV9 and TRBJ2-2; D may be TRBD1 (6 bases). V gave up 3 bases and J gave up 6 bases, with 15 bases separating them. Germline CDR1 and CDR2: SGDLS and YYNGEE. The CDR3 loop spans 15 amino acids. CDR3 sequence: CASSGPGTNPGELFF. The CDR3 DNA is TGTGCCAGCAGCGGCCCGGGGACAAACCCCGGGGAGCTGTTTTTT.

A few counts support this clone. This sequence joins TRBV11-1 and TRBJ2-2, with no clear D. The CDR3 loop spans 16 amino acids. Trimming shortened V by 4 bases and J by 3 bases, and 15 bases separated the two germline ends. The germline V gene has CDR1 SGHAT and CDR2 FQDESV (reference sequence). DNA of the CDR3: TGTGCCAGCAGCTCGCCCGATTGGGTCGACACCGGGGAGCTGTTTTTT. The encoded protein is CASSSPDWVDTGELFF.

CDR3 region: CASSFRGYEAFF. The CDR3 bases are TGTGCCAGCAGCTTCCGGGGATATGAAGCTTTCTTT. The rearrangement links TRBV7-2 to TRBJ1-1; D is ambiguous. The V gene lost 3 bases and the J gene lost 7 bases, with 9 bases spanning the gap. CDR3 length: 12 amino acids. CDR1 SGHTA and CDR2 FQGNSA come from the germline V gene. Supplemented by reference TRBV7-2 and TRBJ1-1, the full variable domain reads GAGVSQSPSNKVTEKGKDVELRCDPISGHTALYWYRQSLGQGLEFLIYFQGNSAPDKSGLPSDRFSAERTGGSVSTLTIQRTQQEDSAVYLCASSFRGYEAFFGQGTRLTVV.

V gene TRBV7-2 combines with J gene TRBJ2-5, with no clear D. CDR1 is SGHTA, CDR2 FQGNSA, per germline. The ends were cut back, 3 bases at V and 1 base at J, with 9 bases in the middle. This CDR3 has 14 amino acids. The CDR3 loop reads CASSFRQSQETQYF. The CDR3 DNA reads as TGTGCCAGCAGCTTTAGGCAGAGCCAAGAGACCCAGTACTTC.

This clone was detected only a few times. The chain links TRBV7-3 to TRBJ1-1, with 8 bases lining up with TRBD1. V lost 4 bases, J lost 4 bases, and 2 bases stayed unmatched. The CDR3 length is 13 residues. The germline V gene encodes CDR1 SGHTA and CDR2 FQGTGA. The CDR3 DNA is TGTGCCAGCAGCTCTGACAGGGGCACTGAAGCTTTCTTT. Protein product: CASSSDRGTEAFF.

This rearrangement joins TRBV5-1 to TRBJ2-5; maybe TRBD2 (6 bases). Germline lookup yields CDR1 SGHRS and CDR2 YFSETQ. V was cut by 4 bases and J by 5 bases, with 12 bases left in between. The CDR3 is made up of 13 amino acids. CDR3 residues: CASSLGGDETQYF. CDR3 in DNA: TGCGCCAGCAGCCTCGGAGGGGATGAGACCCAGTACTTC.

Regarding this clone: This specimen includes other DNA sequences encoding the same CDR3. This rearrangement joins TRBV6-5 to TRBJ2-1, with D unresolved. The germline gives CDR1 MNHEY, CDR2 SVGAGI. The V end lost 0 bases, the J end lost 0 bases, and 9 bases lay between the germline ends. CDR3 length equals 16 residues. In nucleotides, the CDR3 is TGTGCCAGCAGTTACTCCGGCGGAAGCTCCTACAATGAGCAGTTCTTC. It yields the protein CASSYSGGSSYNEQFF.

The chain combines TRBV5-1 with TRBJ2-7, with 7 bases that match TRBD1. The CDR3 length is 14 residues. J lost 4 bases, V lost 4 bases, and 8 bases had no gene match. The germline V gene encodes CDR1 SGHRS and CDR2 YFSETQ. The CDR3 nucleotides read TGCGCCAGCAGCGAGGGACAGAGTTATTACGAGCAGTACGTC. This gives the protein CASSEGQSYYEQYV.

The chain links TRBV4-1 to TRBJ2-5, with unresolved D. This CDR3 has 14 residues. Trimming removed 5 bases from V and 5 bases from J, with 15 bases in between. Germline CDR1 and CDR2: MGHRA and YSYEKL. Here the CDR3 DNA reads TGCGCCAGCAGCTCAGCTAGGGTATGGGAGACCCAGTACTTC. Amino acids: CASSSARVWETQYF.